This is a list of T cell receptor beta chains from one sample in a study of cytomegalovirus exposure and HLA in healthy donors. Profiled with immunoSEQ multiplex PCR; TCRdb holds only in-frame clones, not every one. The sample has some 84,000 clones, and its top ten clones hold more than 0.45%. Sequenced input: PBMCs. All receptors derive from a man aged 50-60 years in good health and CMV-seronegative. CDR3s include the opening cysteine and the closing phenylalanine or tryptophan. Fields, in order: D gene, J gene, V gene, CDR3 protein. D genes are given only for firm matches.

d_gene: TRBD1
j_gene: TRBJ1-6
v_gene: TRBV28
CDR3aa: CASRTGSFNSPLHF

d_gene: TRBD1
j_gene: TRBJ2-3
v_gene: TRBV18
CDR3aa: CASSPDRGTDTQYF

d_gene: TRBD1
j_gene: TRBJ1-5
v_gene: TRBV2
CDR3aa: CASRPGTGAYQPQHF

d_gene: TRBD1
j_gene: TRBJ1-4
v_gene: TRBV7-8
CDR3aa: CASSPRGDPYEKLFF

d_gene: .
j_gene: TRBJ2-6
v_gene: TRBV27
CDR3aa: CASSLGRVGANVLTF

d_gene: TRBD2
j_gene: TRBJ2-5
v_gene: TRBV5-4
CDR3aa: CASSVMTSGVQETQYF

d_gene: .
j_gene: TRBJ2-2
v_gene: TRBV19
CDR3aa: CASTARRAGELFF

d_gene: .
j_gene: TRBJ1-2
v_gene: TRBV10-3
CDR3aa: CAITSDRYGYYGYTF

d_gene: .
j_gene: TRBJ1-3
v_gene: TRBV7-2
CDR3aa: CASSIDNSGNTIYF

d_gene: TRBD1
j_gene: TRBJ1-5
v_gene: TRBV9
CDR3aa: CASSPGQGKFNQPQHF

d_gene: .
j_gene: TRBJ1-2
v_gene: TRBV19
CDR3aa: CASSILAGRAYGYTF

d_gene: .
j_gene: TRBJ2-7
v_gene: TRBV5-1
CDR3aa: CASSLGIRDYEQYF

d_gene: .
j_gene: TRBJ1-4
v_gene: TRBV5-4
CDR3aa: CASSLAGGSNEKLFF

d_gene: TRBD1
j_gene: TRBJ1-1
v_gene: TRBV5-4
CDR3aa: CASSARTGLNTEAFF

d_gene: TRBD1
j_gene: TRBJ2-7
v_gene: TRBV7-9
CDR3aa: CASSPGQGFPYEQYF

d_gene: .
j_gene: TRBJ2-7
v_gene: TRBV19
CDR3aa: CASSTPFSYEQYF

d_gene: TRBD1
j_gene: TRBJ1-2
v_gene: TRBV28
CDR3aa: CASSPWDRGADGYTF

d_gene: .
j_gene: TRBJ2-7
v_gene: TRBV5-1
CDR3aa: CASSLDLTYEQYF

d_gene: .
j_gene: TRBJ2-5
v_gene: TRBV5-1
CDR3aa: CASSFGPLTQETQYF

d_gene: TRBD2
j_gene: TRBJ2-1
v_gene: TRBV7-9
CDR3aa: CASSFPGVAGGLVHNEQFF